Shown below are 8 T cell receptor beta chains from a single sample sequenced in a study of CD8+CD57+ T cells in acquired aplastic anemia. TCR beta VDJ and CDR3 profiles were obtained from a genomic DNA template. TCRdb processed the reads anew with MiXCR; each CDR3 protein has one entry. The sample holds about 62,000 distinct CDR3 sequences, 55% seen once. Material: sorted CD4+, CD8+, or CD8+CD57+ T cells (not recorded which) from PBMCs. These receptors were collected from a human donor in good health, serving as a control.

The J gene is TRBJ1-5, the V gene TRBV10-3; a possible D gene is TRBD1 (6 bases). V lost 8 bases to trimming and J lost 2 bases, with 19 bases between them. The CDR3 has 16 residues. Germline CDR1 reads ENHRY; CDR2 reads SYGVKD. The CDR3 nucleotides read TGTGCCATCTCTAGAGAGGACAGAGATGGCAATCAGCCCCAGCATTTT. Amino acid sequence: CAISREDRDGNQPQHF.

The table lists this clonotype with many counts. The chain is built from TRBV6-1 and TRBJ2-7; 7 bases align to TRBD1. From germline, CDR1 is MNHNS and CDR2 SASEGT. The CDR3 consists of 15 residues. V lost 5 bases and J lost 4; bases outside the gene matches: 11. The CDR3 protein is CASSPPDRPFYEQYF. The CDR3 DNA sequence: TGTGCCAGCAGTCCCCCGGACAGGCCTTTTTACGAGCAGTACTTC.

The V gene is TRBV7-3, the J gene TRBJ2-2; D possibly corresponds to TRBD2 (6 bases). The CDR3 extends over 13 amino acids. In germline, CDR1 is SGHTA, CDR2 FQGTGA. Trimming stripped 3 bases from V and 5 bases from J, with 7 bases between. DNA for the CDR3: TGTGCCAGCAGCTTGAGCGGGACCGGGGAGCTGTTTTTT. It translates to CASSLSGTGELFF.

This clonotype was detected ten times or more. V is TRBV7-8 and J is TRBJ2-1, with TRBD2 identical over 13 bases. The CDR3 covers 15 residues. Germline CDR1 and CDR2: SGHVS and FQNEAQ. The trim removed 5 bases at V and 9 bases at J, leaving 7 bases unmatched. In nucleotides, the CDR3 is TGTGCCAGCAGCACCGGACTAGCGGGAGTGGGTGAGCAGTTCTTC. This encodes CASSTGLAGVGEQFF.

This clonotype has only one observation. The chain employs TRBV27 and TRBJ1-2; weak D call: TRBD1 (6 bases). Per the germline V gene, CDR1 is MNHEY and CDR2 is SMNVEV (reference sequence). V was clipped by 0 bases and J by 8 bases, with 13 bases between them. The CDR3 is 14 residues long. Here the CDR3 reads CASSLSGRGRGYTF. CDR3 DNA: TGTGCCAGCAGTTTATCGGGCAGGGGCCGGGGCTACACCTTC.

The V call is TRBV5-1, the J call TRBJ1-6; D gene ambiguous. The CDR3 is 15 residues long. Trimming pared 0 bases from V and 6 bases from J, leaving 10 bases between. From germline, CDR1 is SGHRS and CDR2 YFSETQ. The DNA of the CDR3 is TGCGCCAGCAGCTTGGACGCAGGACGTAATTCACCCCTCCACTTT. Its translation is CASSLDAGRNSPLHF.

The chain is built from TRBV19 and TRBJ1-2; tentatively, D is TRBD1 (6 bases). The CDR3 runs 15 residues. V gave up 4 bases and J gave up 2 bases, with 14 bases separating them. CDR1 LNHDA and CDR2 SQIVND come from the germline V gene (reference sequence). The CDR3, as DNA: TGTGCCAGTAGTACCTCAGGGGTTAACAACTATGGCTACACCTTC. Its protein is CASSTSGVNNYGYTF.

Of note for this clonotype: The junction shows a germline mismatch at one end, possibly a read error. V and J are TRBV2 and TRBJ2-6, with a weak D call TRBD1 (5 bases). The CDR3 runs 14 residues. Germline V gives CDR1 SNHLY, CDR2 FYNNEI. CDR3 in DNA: TGTGCCAGCGGTGGACAAACTGGGGCCGACGTCCTGACTTTC. Protein: CASGGQTGADVLTF.